These 5 T cell receptor beta chains came from one sample sequenced in a study of shared clonotypes between healthy human individuals. Sequencing used immunoSEQ multiplex PCR; TCRdb keeps in-frame clones, though not all of them. The data contain about 1 million clones, about three quarters of them singletons. The sample taken for sequencing was memory CD4+ T cells sorted from blood. As to subset: CD45RA-negative fraction. The receptors stem from a man between 18 and 29 years old in good health.

The chain couples TRBV7-9 to TRBJ1-5; D unclear. Germline V gene sequence: CDR1 SEHNR, CDR2 FQNEAQ (reference sequence). V was cut by 1 base and J by 4 bases, with 8 bases left in between. The CDR3 has 14 amino acids. The CDR3 loop is CASSLDQPNQPQHF. CDR3 in DNA: TGTGCCAGCAGCTTAGACCAGCCAAATCAGCCCCAGCATTTT.

Concerning this clone itself: The same CDR3 can be traced to other DNA sequences in this sample. This sequence joins TRBV7-2 and TRBJ1-5; 7 bases align to TRBD1. The germline V gene encodes CDR1 SGHTA and CDR2 FQGNSA. V lost 6 bases to trimming and J lost 7 bases; unmatched junction nucleotides: 6. This CDR3 has 13 amino acids. The DNA for the CDR3 is TGTGCCAGCAGTTACAGGGGTGGGCAGCCCCAGCATTTT. Its translation is CASSYRGGQPQHF. The full variable domain, completed using reference TRBV7-2 and TRBJ1-5, is GAGVSQSPSNKVTEKGKDVELRCDPISGHTALYWYRQSLGQGLEFLIYFQGNSAPDKSGLPSDRFSAERTGGSVSTLTIQRTQQEDSAVYLCASSYRGGQPQHFGDGTRLSIL.

V and J are TRBV7-2 and TRBJ2-7, with 7 bases matching TRBD1. Germline trimming cut 5 bases from V and 2 bases from J; bases unmatched to any gene: 3. The CDR3 consists of 13 residues. Germline V gives CDR1 SGHTA, CDR2 FQGNSA. The CDR3 reads CASSRQGAYEQYF. The CDR3 nucleotides are TGTGCCAGCAGCCGACAGGGAGCCTACGAGCAGTACTTC. Full variable domain (missing parts from reference TRBV7-2 and TRBJ2-7): GAGVSQSPSNKVTEKGKDVELRCDPISGHTALYWYRQSLGQGLEFLIYFQGNSAPDKSGLPSDRFSAERTGGSVSTLTIQRTQQEDSAVYLCASSRQGAYEQYFGPGTRLTVT.

This sequence joins TRBV25-1 and TRBJ2-2; D possibly corresponds to TRBD1 (6 bases). The CDR3 contains 16 residues. V dropped 4 bases and J dropped 7 bases, with 19 bases sitting between them. The germline gives CDR1 MGHDK, CDR2 SYGVNS. The CDR3 region is CASSGFRGSAVGELFF. CDR3 in DNA: TGTGCCAGCAGTGGGTTTAGGGGGAGCGCGGTCGGGGAGCTGTTTTTT.

This chain uses TRBV2 with TRBJ2-2; TRBD2 agrees at 9 bases. This CDR3 has 13 amino acids. The junction had 1 base not matched to a gene; V was cut back by 7 bases and J by 4 bases. Germline V gene sequence: CDR1 SNHLY, CDR2 FYNNEI. The CDR3 DNA reads as TGTGCCAGCACTAGCGGGGCCACCGGGGAGCTGTTTTTT. Its protein is CASTSGATGELFF.